The T cell receptor beta chain under discussion was sequenced for a study of human thymus T cells. Per germline, CDR1 LGHNA and CDR2 YNFKEQ. V gave up 1 base and J gave up 3 bases, with 9 bases separating them. CDR3 length equals 14 residues. The protocol was immunoSEQ multiplex PCR, while the TCRdb copy is restricted to in-frame clones and leaves out a portion. The sample shows roughly 120,000 clones, about 95% of them seen only once. Corrective heart surgery yielded resections, and these provided the thymus tissue. The TCR sequence derives from a boy under two years old with a congenital heart defect but otherwise immunologically healthy. Sequencing was performed on thymus tissue. The chain employs TRBV4-2 and TRBJ1-1, with D possibly being TRBD1 (5 bases). The CDR3 loop is CASSQVGADTEAFF. Here the CDR3 DNA reads TGTGCCAGCAGCCAAGTCGGGGCGGACACTGAAGCTTTCTTT.